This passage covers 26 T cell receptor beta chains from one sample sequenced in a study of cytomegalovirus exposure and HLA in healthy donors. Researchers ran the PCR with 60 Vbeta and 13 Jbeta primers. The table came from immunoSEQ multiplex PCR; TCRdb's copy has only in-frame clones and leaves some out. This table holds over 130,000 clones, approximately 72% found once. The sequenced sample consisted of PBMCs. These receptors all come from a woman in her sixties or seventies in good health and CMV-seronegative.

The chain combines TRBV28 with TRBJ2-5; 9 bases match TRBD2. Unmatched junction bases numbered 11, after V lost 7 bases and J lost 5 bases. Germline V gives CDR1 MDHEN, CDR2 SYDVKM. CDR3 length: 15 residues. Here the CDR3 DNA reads TGTGCCAGCAAAGAGGGCGGGAGGGCCGAGGAGACCCAGTACTTC. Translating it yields CASKEGGRAEETQYF. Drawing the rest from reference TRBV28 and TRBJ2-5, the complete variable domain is DVKVTQSSRYLVKRTGEKVFLECVQDMDHENMFWYRQDPGLGLRLIYFSYDVKMKEKGDIPEGYSVSREKKERFSLILESASTNQTSMYLCASKEGGRAEETQYFGPGTRLLVL.

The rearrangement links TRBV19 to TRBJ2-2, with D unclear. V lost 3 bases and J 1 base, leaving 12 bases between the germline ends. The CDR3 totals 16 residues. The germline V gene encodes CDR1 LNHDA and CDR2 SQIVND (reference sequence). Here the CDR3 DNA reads TGTGCCAGTAGTATGCTATCGCTCTTGAACACCGGGGAGCTGTTTTTT. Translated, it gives CASSMLSLLNTGELFF. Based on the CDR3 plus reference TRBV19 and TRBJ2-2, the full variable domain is DGGITQSPKYLFRKEGQNVTLSCEQNLNHDAMYWYRQDPGQGLRLIYYSQIVNDFQKGDIAEGYSVSREKKESFPLTVTSAQKNPTAFYLCASSMLSLLNTGELFFGEGSRLTVL.

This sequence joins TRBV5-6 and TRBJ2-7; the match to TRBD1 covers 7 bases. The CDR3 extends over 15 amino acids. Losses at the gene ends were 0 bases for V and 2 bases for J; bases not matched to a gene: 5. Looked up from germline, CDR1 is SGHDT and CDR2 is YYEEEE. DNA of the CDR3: TGTGCCAGCAGCTTGGGGACCGGGACAGCCTACGAGCAGTACTTC. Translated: CASSLGTGTAYEQYF.

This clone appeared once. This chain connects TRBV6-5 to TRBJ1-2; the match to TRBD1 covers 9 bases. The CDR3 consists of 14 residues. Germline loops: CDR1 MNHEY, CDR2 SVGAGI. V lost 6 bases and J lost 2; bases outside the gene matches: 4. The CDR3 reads CASSQTGGNYGYTF. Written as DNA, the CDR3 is TGTGCCAGCAGCCAGACAGGGGGGAACTATGGCTACACCTTC.

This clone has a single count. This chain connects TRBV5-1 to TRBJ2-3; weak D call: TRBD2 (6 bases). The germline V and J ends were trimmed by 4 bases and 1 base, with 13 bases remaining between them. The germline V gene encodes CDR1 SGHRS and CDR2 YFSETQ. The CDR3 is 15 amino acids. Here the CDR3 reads CASSLWRERTDTQYF. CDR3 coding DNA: TGCGCCAGCAGCCTCTGGCGGGAACGCACAGATACGCAGTATTTT.

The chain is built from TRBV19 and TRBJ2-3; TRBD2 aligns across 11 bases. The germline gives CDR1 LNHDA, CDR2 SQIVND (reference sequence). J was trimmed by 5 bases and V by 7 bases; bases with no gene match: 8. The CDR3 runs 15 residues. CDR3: CASTNLAGGRDTQYF. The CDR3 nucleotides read TGTGCCAGTACCAACCTAGCGGGAGGAAGAGATACGCAGTATTTT.

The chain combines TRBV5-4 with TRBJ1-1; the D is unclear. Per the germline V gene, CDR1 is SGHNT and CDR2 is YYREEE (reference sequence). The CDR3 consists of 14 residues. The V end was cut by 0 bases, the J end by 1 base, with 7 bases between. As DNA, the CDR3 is TGTGCCAGCAGCTTGGAACAGAGGAACACTGAAGCTTTCTTT. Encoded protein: CASSLEQRNTEAFF.

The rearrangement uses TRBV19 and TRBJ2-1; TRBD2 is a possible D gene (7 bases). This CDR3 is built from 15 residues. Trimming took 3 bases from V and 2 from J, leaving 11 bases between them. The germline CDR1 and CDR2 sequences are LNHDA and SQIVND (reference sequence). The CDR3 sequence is CASSIGGGPYNEQFF. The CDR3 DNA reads TGTGCCAGTAGTATCGGCGGGGGCCCCTACAATGAGCAGTTCTTC.

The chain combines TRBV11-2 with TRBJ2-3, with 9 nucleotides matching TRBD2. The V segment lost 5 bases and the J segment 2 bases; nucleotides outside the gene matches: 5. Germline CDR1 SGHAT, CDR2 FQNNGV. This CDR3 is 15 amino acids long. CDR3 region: CASSTVAGATDTQYF. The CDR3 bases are TGTGCCAGCAGCACTGTAGCGGGAGCCACAGATACGCAGTATTTT. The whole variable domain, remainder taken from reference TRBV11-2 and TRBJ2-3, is EAGVAQSPRYKIIEKRQSVAFWCNPISGHATLYWYQQILGQGPKLLIQFQNNGVVDDSQLPKDRFSAERLKGVDSTLKIQPAKLEDSAVYLCASSTVAGATDTQYFGPGTRLTVL.

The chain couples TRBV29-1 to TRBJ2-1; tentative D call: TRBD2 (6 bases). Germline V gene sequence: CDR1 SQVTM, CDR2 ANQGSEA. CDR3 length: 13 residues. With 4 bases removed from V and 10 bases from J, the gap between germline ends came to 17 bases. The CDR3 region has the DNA TGCAGCGTTGCCGAGGGCGGGATCTACGAGCAGTTCTTC. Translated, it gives CSVAEGGIYEQFF.

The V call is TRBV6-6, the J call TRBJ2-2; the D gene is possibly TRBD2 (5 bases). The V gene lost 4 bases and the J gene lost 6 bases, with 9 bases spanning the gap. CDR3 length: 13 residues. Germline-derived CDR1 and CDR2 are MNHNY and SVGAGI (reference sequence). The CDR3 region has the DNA TGTGCCAGCAGTTCTTCTAGCTCCGGGGAGCTGTTTTTT. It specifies CASSSSSSGELFF.

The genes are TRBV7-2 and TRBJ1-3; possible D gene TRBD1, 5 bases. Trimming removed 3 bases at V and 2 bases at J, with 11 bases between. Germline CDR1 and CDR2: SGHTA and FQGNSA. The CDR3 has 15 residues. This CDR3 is CASSLGGSAGNTIYF. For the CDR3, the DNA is TGTGCCAGCAGCTTGGGGGGTTCGGCTGGAAACACCATATATTTT.

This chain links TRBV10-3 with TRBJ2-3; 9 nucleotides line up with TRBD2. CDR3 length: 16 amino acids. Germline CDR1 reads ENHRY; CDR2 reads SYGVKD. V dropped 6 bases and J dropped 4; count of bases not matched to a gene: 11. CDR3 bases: TGTGCCATCAGCTCTCGGGGCGGGGGGGCGCCAGATACGCAGTATTTT. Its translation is CAISSRGGGAPDTQYF.

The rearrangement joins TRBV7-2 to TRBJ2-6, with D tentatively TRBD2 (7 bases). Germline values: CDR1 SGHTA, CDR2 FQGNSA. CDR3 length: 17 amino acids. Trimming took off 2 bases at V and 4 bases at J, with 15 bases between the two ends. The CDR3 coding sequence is TGTGCCAGCAGCTTACGGGGGGCCGGGTCGGGGGCCAACGTCCTGACTTTC. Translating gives CASSLRGAGSGANVLTF.

DNA for the CDR3: TGTGCCAGTAGTATGCTATCCGGAGGTTCGAGAAACACCATATATTTT. It is translated as CASSMLSGGSRNTIYF. The V call is TRBV19, the J call TRBJ1-3; D remains ambiguous. V was clipped by 3 bases and J by 5 bases, with 17 bases between them. Germline CDR1 LNHDA, CDR2 SQIVND (reference sequence). CDR3 length: 16 amino acids.

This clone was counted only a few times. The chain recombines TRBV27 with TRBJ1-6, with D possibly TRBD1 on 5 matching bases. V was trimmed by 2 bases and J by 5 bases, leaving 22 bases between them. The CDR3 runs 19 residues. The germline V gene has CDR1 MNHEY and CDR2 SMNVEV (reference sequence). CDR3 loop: CASSLRGWGGTVHNSPLHF. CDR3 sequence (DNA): TGTGCCAGCAGTTTACGGGGGTGGGGCGGGACCGTCCATAATTCACCCCTCCACTTT.

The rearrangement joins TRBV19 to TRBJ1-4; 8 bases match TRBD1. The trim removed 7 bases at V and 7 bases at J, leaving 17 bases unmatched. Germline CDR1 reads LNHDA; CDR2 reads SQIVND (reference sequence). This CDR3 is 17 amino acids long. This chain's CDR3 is CASTYGQGRAVAEKLFF. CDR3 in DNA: TGTGCCAGTACCTACGGACAGGGAAGGGCGGTGGCTGAAAAACTGTTTTTT. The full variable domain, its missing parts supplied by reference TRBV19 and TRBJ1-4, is DGGITQSPKYLFRKEGQNVTLSCEQNLNHDAMYWYRQDPGQGLRLIYYSQIVNDFQKGDIAEGYSVSREKKESFPLTVTSAQKNPTAFYLCASTYGQGRAVAEKLFFGSGTQLSVL.

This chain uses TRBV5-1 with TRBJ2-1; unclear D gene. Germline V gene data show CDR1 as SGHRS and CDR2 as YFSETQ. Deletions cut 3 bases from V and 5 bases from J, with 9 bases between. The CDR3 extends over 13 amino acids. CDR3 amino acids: CASSSLTNNEQFF. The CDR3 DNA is TGCGCCAGCAGCTCGCTCACAAACAATGAGCAGTTCTTC.

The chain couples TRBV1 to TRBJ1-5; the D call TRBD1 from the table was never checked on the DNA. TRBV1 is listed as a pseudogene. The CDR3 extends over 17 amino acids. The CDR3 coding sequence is TGCACCAGCAGCCAATCTTCCCCTGGGACAGACAATCAGCCCCAGCATTTT. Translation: CTSSQSSPGTDNQPQHF.

CDR3 in DNA: TGTGCCAGCAGTCGGTACAGGGCTGGGAACACTGAAGCTTTCTTT. This codes for CASSRYRAGNTEAFF. The V gene is TRBV6-5, the J gene TRBJ1-1, with a tentative D call TRBD1 (6 bases). The CDR3 is made up of 15 amino acids. V was trimmed by 5 bases and J by 1 base, leaving 14 bases between them. Germline CDR1 reads MNHEY; CDR2 reads SVGAGI.

The CDR3 reads CASSVGGQYQETQYF. The CDR3 DNA follows: TGTGCCAGCAGCGTAGGGGGACAGTACCAAGAGACCCAGTACTTC. This chain links TRBV9 with TRBJ2-5, with 7 bases matching TRBD1. There are 15 residues in the CDR3. V lost 0 bases, J lost 0 bases, and 2 bases stayed unmatched. Germline V gene sequence: CDR1 SGDLS, CDR2 YYNGEE.

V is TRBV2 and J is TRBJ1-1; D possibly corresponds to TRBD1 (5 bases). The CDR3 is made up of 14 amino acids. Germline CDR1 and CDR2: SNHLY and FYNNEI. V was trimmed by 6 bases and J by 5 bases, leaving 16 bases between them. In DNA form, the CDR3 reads TGTGCCAGCAGGGCCCCGGGGGGAGGGACTGAAGCTTTCTTT. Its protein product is CASRAPGGGTEAFF.

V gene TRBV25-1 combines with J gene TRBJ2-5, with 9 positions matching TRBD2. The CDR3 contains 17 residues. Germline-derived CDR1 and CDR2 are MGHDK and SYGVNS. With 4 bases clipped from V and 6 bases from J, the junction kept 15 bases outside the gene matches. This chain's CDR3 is CASSAPSGELPSKTQYF. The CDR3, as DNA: TGTGCCAGCAGTGCCCCTAGCGGGGAACTACCAAGCAAGACCCAGTACTTC. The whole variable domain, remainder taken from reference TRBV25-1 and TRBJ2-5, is EADIYQTPRYLVIGTGKKITLECSQTMGHDKMYWYQQDPGMELHLIHYSYGVNSTEKGDLSSESTVSRIRTEHFPLTLESARPSHTSQYLCASSAPSGELPSKTQYFGPGTRLLVL.

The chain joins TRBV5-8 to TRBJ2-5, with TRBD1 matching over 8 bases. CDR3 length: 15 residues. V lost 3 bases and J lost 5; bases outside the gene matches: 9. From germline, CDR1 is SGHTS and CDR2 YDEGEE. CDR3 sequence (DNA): TGTGCCAGCAGCTATCTCCGGACAGGGTTCGAGACCCAGTACTTC. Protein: CASSYLRTGFETQYF.

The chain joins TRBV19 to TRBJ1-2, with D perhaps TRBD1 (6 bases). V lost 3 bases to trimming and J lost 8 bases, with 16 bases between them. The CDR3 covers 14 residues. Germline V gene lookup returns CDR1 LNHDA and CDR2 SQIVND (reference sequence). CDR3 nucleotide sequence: TGTGCCAGTAGTATCGCGGGGGGGCACAAGGGCTACACCTTC. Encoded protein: CASSIAGGHKGYTF.

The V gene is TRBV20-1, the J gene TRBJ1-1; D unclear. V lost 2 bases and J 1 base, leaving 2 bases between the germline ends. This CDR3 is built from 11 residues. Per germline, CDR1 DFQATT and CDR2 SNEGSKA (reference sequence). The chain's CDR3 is CSARQNTEAFF. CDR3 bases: TGCAGTGCTAGACAGAACACTGAAGCTTTCTTT.